The 6 T cell receptor beta chains reported below all come from one sample, sequenced in a study of blood T cells in healthy people across ages. Combining a sample-barcoded 5' primer with a J-beta primer mix, a second PCR ran for roughly 7 to 12 cycles. TCRdb reprocessed the 5' RACE reads via MiXCR and lists one record per CDR3 protein. The sample lists 890,000 or so distinct CDR3 sequences, 62% seen once, with about 30% in the top ten. Sequenced material: blood. The receptors shown here come from a man younger than 45 in good health.

The gene calls are TRBV6-1 and TRBJ2-1; TRBD2 matches 9 bases. Germline V gene sequence: CDR1 MNHNS, CDR2 SASEGT. J gave up 8 bases and V 3 bases, and 8 bases lay outside the gene matches. This CDR3 spans 15 amino acids. The CDR3 nucleotides read TGTGCCAGCAGTGACGTGGGACTAGCTGGCGATGAGCAGTTCTTC. Translation: CASSDVGLAGDEQFF.

Here the CDR3 DNA reads TGCGCCAGCAGCCGGGGGGAGTTTCAGCCCCAGCATTTT. It is translated as CASSRGEFQPQHF. The rearrangement links TRBV4-3 to TRBJ1-5; D may be TRBD1 (5 bases). This CDR3 has 13 amino acids. V lost 4 bases and J lost 6, with 10 bases in between. Germline V gene lookup returns CDR1 LGHNA and CDR2 YSLEER.

V is TRBV4-3 and J is TRBJ1-2, with unresolved D. V was cut by 1 base and J by 7 bases, with 10 bases left in between. The CDR3 runs to 13 residues. Germline V gene data show CDR1 as LGHNA and CDR2 as YSLEER. In nucleotides, the CDR3 is TGCGCCAGCAGCCAAGTTGATAATTTTGGCTACACCTTC. Translation: CASSQVDNFGYTF.

V usage is TRBV27 and J usage is TRBJ2-5, with D perhaps TRBD1 (6 bases). Matching the DNA end better, TRBJ2-7 makes the J call doubtful. CDR1 is MNHEY, CDR2 SMNVEV, per germline (reference sequence). CDR3 length: 13 residues. Here the CDR3 DNA reads TGTGCCAGCAGACGGACAGCCTCCTACGAGCAGTACTTC. Its translation is CASRRTASYEQYF.

The chain joins TRBV12-3 or TRBV12-4 to TRBJ1-5; TRBD1 might be the D (5 bases). V shed 7 bases and J shed 7 bases, with 14 bases lying between them. The CDR3 runs 13 residues. The CDR3 loop is CASTVGGTQPQHF. Written as DNA, the CDR3 is TGTGCCAGCACCGTGGGGGGTACGCAGCCCCAGCATTTT.

The chain couples TRBV7-2 to TRBJ1-2; D gene ambiguous. Per the germline V gene, CDR1 is SGHTA and CDR2 is FQGNSA. Trimming took 5 bases from V and 6 from J, leaving 13 bases between them. This CDR3 comprises 13 residues. For the CDR3, the DNA is TGTGCCAGCAGCCCAAGCATCCTCGATGGCTACACCTTC. Protein: CASSPSILDGYTF.